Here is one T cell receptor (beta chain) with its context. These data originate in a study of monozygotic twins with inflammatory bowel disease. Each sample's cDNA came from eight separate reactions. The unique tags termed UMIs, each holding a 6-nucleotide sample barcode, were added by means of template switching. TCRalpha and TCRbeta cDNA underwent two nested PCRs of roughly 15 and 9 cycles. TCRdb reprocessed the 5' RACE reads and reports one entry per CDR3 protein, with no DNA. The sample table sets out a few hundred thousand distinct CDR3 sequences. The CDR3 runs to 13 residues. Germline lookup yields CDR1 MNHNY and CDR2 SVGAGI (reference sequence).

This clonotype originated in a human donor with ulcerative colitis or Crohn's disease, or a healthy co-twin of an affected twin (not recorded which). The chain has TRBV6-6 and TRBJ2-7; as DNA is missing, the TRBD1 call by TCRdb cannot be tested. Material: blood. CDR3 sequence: CASTLELQEFQYF.